This T cell receptor (beta chain) was sequenced in a study of T cell repertoires in ileal Crohn's disease. Across the whole study: All patients had surgery for stricturing (around 61%) or penetrating (roughly 39%) disease. About half of patients got postoperative therapy: around 10 thiopurines, approximately 17 anti-TNF.

Five hundred nanograms of biopsy DNA per sample underwent TCRB immunosequencing. Sequencing was performed with immunoSEQ multiplex PCR; in TCRdb, only in-frame clones are kept and a portion is missing. Of 25,000 to 30,000 clones listed, about 81% are singletons. As regards this clone: Its antigen is unidentified.

Regarding the study as a whole: High-frequency clones were more common in sorted CD8 than CD4 cells.

The CDR3 totals 14 residues. From germline, CDR1 is SGHNT and CDR2 YYREEE (reference sequence). The V end lost 1 base, the J end lost 4 bases, and 9 bases lay between the germline ends. The receptor was isolated from an adult with Crohn's disease. The chain links TRBV5-4 to TRBJ2-1; perhaps TRBD1 as D (5 bases). Sequencing was done on a sample of ileal tissue. The CDR3 loop reads CASSLQGDYNEQFF. Here the CDR3 DNA reads TGTGCCAGCAGCTTGCAGGGCGATTACAATGAGCAGTTCTTC.